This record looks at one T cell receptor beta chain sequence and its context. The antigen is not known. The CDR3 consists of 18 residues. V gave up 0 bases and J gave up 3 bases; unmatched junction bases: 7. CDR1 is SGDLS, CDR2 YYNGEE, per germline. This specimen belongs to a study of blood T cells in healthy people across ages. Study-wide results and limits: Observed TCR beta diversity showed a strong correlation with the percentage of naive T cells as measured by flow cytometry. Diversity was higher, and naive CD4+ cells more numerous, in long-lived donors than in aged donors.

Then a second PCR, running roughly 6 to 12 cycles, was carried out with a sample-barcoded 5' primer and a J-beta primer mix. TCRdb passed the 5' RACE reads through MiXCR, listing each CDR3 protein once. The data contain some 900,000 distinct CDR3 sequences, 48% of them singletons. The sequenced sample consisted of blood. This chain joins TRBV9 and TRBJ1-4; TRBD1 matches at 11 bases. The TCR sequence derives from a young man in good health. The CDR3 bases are TGTGCCAGCAGCGTAGACGGACAGGGGGCGTCGGCTAATGAAAAACTGTTTTTT. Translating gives CASSVDGQGASANEKLFF.